What follows are 7 T cell receptor beta chains derived from one specimen sequenced in a study of T cells after yellow fever vaccination. TCRdb reprocessed the 5' RACE reads via MiXCR and lists one record per CDR3 protein. The sample has just under 600,000 distinct CDR3 sequences, less than 15% seen once. The starting material was PBMCs, obtained on the day of the yellow fever booster vaccination. The receptors were sampled from a man younger than 45 who received the YFV17D yellow fever vaccine.

This clonotype has only a few counts. The rearrangement links TRBV6-1 to TRBJ1-6; TRBD1 aligns across 8 bases. Per germline, CDR1 MNHNS and CDR2 SASEGT. The CDR3 has 14 amino acids. The V segment lost 5 bases and the J segment 7 bases; nucleotides outside the gene matches: 4. DNA for the CDR3: TGTGCCAGCAGTAGACAGGGGCGGAATTCACCCCTCCACTTT. It yields the protein CASSRQGRNSPLHF.

This clonotype was counted a few times. The chain combines TRBV19 with TRBJ2-1; 7 bases match TRBD1. The trim removed 5 bases at V and 2 bases at J, leaving 6 bases unmatched. This CDR3 comprises 15 residues. CDR1 and CDR2 from the germline V gene are LNHDA and SQIVND (reference sequence). CDR3 in DNA: TGTGCCAGTAGTTCTTCCGGGACAGCCTACAATGAGCAGTTCTTC. The encoded protein is CASSSSGTAYNEQFF.

The gene calls are TRBV5-1 and TRBJ2-7; D is ambiguous. Trimming cost V 2 bases and J 7 bases, with 10 bases left between them. The V gene's germline CDR1 is SGHRS and CDR2 YFSETQ. CDR3 length: 12 amino acids. CDR3 sequence: CASSLKGQEQYF. CDR3 sequence (DNA): TGCGCCAGCAGCTTAAAGGGCCAAGAGCAGTACTTC.

The table lists this clonotype with a few counts. The chain uses TRBV30 and TRBJ1-3; D unresolved. Trimming took 0 bases from V and 2 from J, leaving 8 bases between them. The CDR3 runs to 14 residues. Germline values: CDR1 GTSNPN, CDR2 SVGIG (reference sequence). The CDR3 protein is CAWSVSGTGNTIYF. The CDR3 region has the DNA TGTGCCTGGAGTGTAAGTGGGACTGGAAACACCATATATTTT. Filled out from reference TRBV30 and TRBJ1-3, the complete variable domain reads SQTIHQWPATLVQPVGSPLSLECTVEGTSNPNLYWYRQAAGRGLQLLFYSVGIGQISSEVPQNLSASRPQDRQFILSSKKLLLSDSGFYLCAWSVSGTGNTIYFGEGSWLTVV.

This clonotype was seen only a few times. As DNA, the CDR3 is TGTGCCAGCAGTTACCTGGGGACTAGCGGGAGCCAAGAGACCCAGTACTTC. Translating it yields CASSYLGTSGSQETQYF. The J gene is TRBJ2-5, the V gene TRBV6-5; 14 nucleotides match TRBD2. In germline, CDR1 is MNHEY, CDR2 SVGAGI. The CDR3 is made up of 17 amino acids. V shed 2 bases and J 1 base; nucleotides not matched to a gene: 3.

This clonotype has only a few counts. The chain is built from TRBV28 and TRBJ2-3; D might be TRBD1 or TRBD2, each matching 5 bases. The germline gives CDR1 MDHEN, CDR2 SYDVKM. The germline V and J ends were trimmed by 8 bases and 3 bases, with 15 bases remaining between them. This CDR3 spans 14 amino acids. The CDR3 DNA is TGTGCCAGCCTCTCTTTCGGGACGACAGATACGCAGTATTTT. Amino acids: CASLSFGTTDTQYF.

V and J are TRBV20-1 and TRBJ2-7; 8 bases match TRBD2. This CDR3 is built from 14 residues. V shed 5 bases and J 6 bases; nucleotides not matched to a gene: 12. Germline CDR1 is DFQATT and CDR2 is SNEGSKA (reference sequence). The CDR3 is CSAYPGGGRSEQYF. CDR3 nucleotide sequence: TGCAGTGCTTACCCGGGGGGGGGTCGGTCCGAGCAGTACTTC.